Listed below are T cell receptor beta chains from one sample, sequenced in a study of beta chain features in type 1 diabetes. The table came from immunoSEQ multiplex PCR; TCRdb's copy has only in-frame clones and leaves some out. The table has hundreds of thousands of clones, around an eighth seen once. Sequenced material: naive CD4+ T cells from blood. The receptor source for this set is a man aged 18 to 29 with type 1 diabetes. CDR3s include the opening cysteine and the closing phenylalanine or tryptophan. Fields, in order: CDR3 DNA, CDR3 protein, J gene, D gene, clone size, V gene. D genes are given only for firm matches. Only part of the rows carry a size: once, few, many, or a class if the clone is expanded.

CDR3 DNA: TGCAGCGTTGAAGGGGCGGCTGCAGATAATGAAAAACTGTTTTTT
CDR3 protein: CSVEGAAADNEKLFF
J gene: TRBJ1-4
D gene: -
clone size: -
V gene: TRBV29-1

CDR3 DNA: TGTGCCATCATTAGCGGGTCCAGCTCCTACAATGAGCAGTTCTTC
CDR3 protein: CAIISGSSSYNEQFF
J gene: TRBJ2-1
D gene: TRBD2
clone size: -
V gene: TRBV10-3

CDR3 DNA: TGTGCCTGGAGCCGGGAATTCAATCAGCCCCAGCATTTT
CDR3 protein: CAWSREFNQPQHF
J gene: TRBJ1-5
D gene: -
clone size: few
V gene: TRBV30

CDR3 DNA: TGCGCCAGCAGCTCTCAAGGGGACACTGAAGCTTTCTTT
CDR3 protein: CASSSQGDTEAFF
J gene: TRBJ1-1
D gene: -
clone size: -
V gene: TRBV5-1

CDR3 DNA: TGTGCCAGCAGCTTGGCCCTTAGAGATGGCTACACCTTC
CDR3 protein: CASSLALRDGYTF
J gene: TRBJ1-2
D gene: -
clone size: few
V gene: TRBV4-2

CDR3 DNA: TGTGCCAGCGGTCGGGAGACCCAGTACTTC
CDR3 protein: CASGRETQYF
J gene: TRBJ2-5
D gene: -
clone size: few
V gene: TRBV2

CDR3 DNA: TGCAGCGTTGATGTGCAGGGAGGCACTGAAGCTTTCTTT
CDR3 protein: CSVDVQGGTEAFF
J gene: TRBJ1-1
D gene: -
clone size: -
V gene: TRBV29-1

CDR3 DNA: TGTGCCAGCAGTTGGACAGGTTACAATGAGCAGTTCTTC
CDR3 protein: CASSWTGYNEQFF
J gene: TRBJ2-1
D gene: TRBD1
clone size: -
V gene: TRBV2

CDR3 DNA: TGTGCCAGCAGCCATCAGGGGGCTGGCTATGGCTACACCTTC
CDR3 protein: CASSHQGAGYGYTF
J gene: TRBJ1-2
D gene: TRBD1
clone size: few
V gene: TRBV7-3

CDR3 DNA: TGTGCCAGCAGCTCCGGGAGGCCCGGGGAGACCCAGTACTTC
CDR3 protein: CASSSGRPGETQYF
J gene: TRBJ2-5
D gene: TRBD2
clone size: -
V gene: TRBV5-6

CDR3 DNA: TGTGCCAGCAGGGGCATACAGGGGTCCTATGGCTACACCTTC
CDR3 protein: CASRGIQGSYGYTF
J gene: TRBJ1-2
D gene: TRBD1
clone size: few
V gene: TRBV2

CDR3 DNA: TGTGCCAGCAGTGCCGGGACAGCAAACTATGGCTACACCTTC
CDR3 protein: CASSAGTANYGYTF
J gene: TRBJ1-2
D gene: TRBD1
clone size: -
V gene: TRBV28

CDR3 DNA: TGTGCCAGCAGCTTAAGTAGCGTCGCCTACAATGAGCAGTTCTTC
CDR3 protein: CASSLSSVAYNEQFF
J gene: TRBJ2-1
D gene: -
clone size: few
V gene: TRBV11-2

CDR3 DNA: TGTGCCAGCTCACCACCCCAGAACACCGGGGAGCTGTTTTTT
CDR3 protein: CASSPPQNTGELFF
J gene: TRBJ2-2
D gene: -
clone size: few
V gene: TRBV18

CDR3 DNA: TGCGCCAGCAGCTTAAGGACAGGGAACACTGAAGCTTTCTTT
CDR3 protein: CASSLRTGNTEAFF
J gene: TRBJ1-1
D gene: TRBD1
clone size: -
V gene: TRBV5-1

CDR3 DNA: TGCGCCAGCAGCGGTGACAAATACCAAGAGACCCAGTACTTC
CDR3 protein: CASSGDKYQETQYF
J gene: TRBJ2-5
D gene: -
clone size: few
V gene: TRBV5-1

CDR3 DNA: TGTGCCTGGAGCAGTCCACTGTTGCAGTTCTTC
CDR3 protein: CAWSSPLLQFF
J gene: TRBJ2-1
D gene: -
clone size: few
V gene: TRBV30

CDR3 DNA: TGCAGCGTCCGATCTAGCTCCTACAATGAGCAGTTCTTC
CDR3 protein: CSVRSSSYNEQFF
J gene: TRBJ2-1
D gene: -
clone size: few
V gene: TRBV29-1

CDR3 DNA: TGTGCCAGCAGCTTGGGACAGTTCACAGATACGCAGTATTTT
CDR3 protein: CASSLGQFTDTQYF
J gene: TRBJ2-3
D gene: TRBD1
clone size: few
V gene: TRBV7-2

CDR3 DNA: TGTGCCAGTAGTAGTGGACAGAACCAAGAGACCCAGTACTTC
CDR3 protein: CASSSGQNQETQYF
J gene: TRBJ2-5
D gene: -
clone size: -
V gene: TRBV19

CDR3 DNA: TGCAGCGTTGAAGATGGGGCCAACGTCCTGACTTTC
CDR3 protein: CSVEDGANVLTF
J gene: TRBJ2-6
D gene: -
clone size: few
V gene: TRBV29-1

CDR3 DNA: TGTGCCAGCAGCCTCGACAGGGGCTTCGGCGAGCAGTACTTC
CDR3 protein: CASSLDRGFGEQYF
J gene: TRBJ2-7
D gene: TRBD1
clone size: few
V gene: TRBV27

CDR3 DNA: TGTGCCAGCAGCTTAGTGGGCCTTGGCGATGAGCAGTTCTTC
CDR3 protein: CASSLVGLGDEQFF
J gene: TRBJ2-1
D gene: -
clone size: -
V gene: TRBV7-2

CDR3 DNA: TGTGCCAGCAGCAAGAGACGGACCTATGGCTACACCTTC
CDR3 protein: CASSKRRTYGYTF
J gene: TRBJ1-2
D gene: -
clone size: few
V gene: TRBV21-1

CDR3 DNA: TGTGCCAGCAGCCGGGACTCTGGAAACACCATATATTTT
CDR3 protein: CASSRDSGNTIYF
J gene: TRBJ1-3
D gene: -
clone size: -
V gene: TRBV7-9

CDR3 DNA: TGTGCCGCGGGGACTAGCGGGAGAAATTCCTACAATGAGCAGTTCTTC
CDR3 protein: CAAGTSGRNSYNEQFF
J gene: TRBJ2-1
D gene: TRBD2
clone size: few
V gene: TRBV10-3

CDR3 DNA: TGTGCCAGCAGCTTTTCTAGCGGGATCTACAATGAGCAGTTCTTC
CDR3 protein: CASSFSSGIYNEQFF
J gene: TRBJ2-1
D gene: TRBD2
clone size: few
V gene: TRBV5-4

CDR3 DNA: TGTGCCAGCAGCTTAGGACAGGGGCTCCTAGGGAGCTCCTACGAGCAGTACTTC
CDR3 protein: CASSLGQGLLGSSYEQYF
J gene: TRBJ2-7
D gene: TRBD1
clone size: -
V gene: TRBV5-6

CDR3 DNA: TGTGCCAGCAGCGCCAGGGAAGATGAAAAACTGTTTTTT
CDR3 protein: CASSAREDEKLFF
J gene: TRBJ1-4
D gene: -
clone size: few
V gene: TRBV9

CDR3 DNA: TGTGCCAGCAGTGAAACAGGTTTAGACTACGAGCAGTACTTC
CDR3 protein: CASSETGLDYEQYF
J gene: TRBJ2-7
D gene: -
clone size: few
V gene: TRBV25-1

CDR3 DNA: TGTGCCAGCAGCCAAAGAGTCTCTACACCCAACTTGATCGAGACCCAGTACTTC
CDR3 protein: CASSQRVSTPNLIETQYF
J gene: TRBJ2-5
D gene: -
clone size: few
V gene: TRBV4-2

CDR3 DNA: TGTGCCAGCAGCGCCGCGGCGGGAGTGGAGCTGTTTTTT
CDR3 protein: CASSAAAGVELFF
J gene: TRBJ2-2
D gene: TRBD2
clone size: -
V gene: TRBV7-2

CDR3 DNA: TGTGCCAGCAGACGAACAGGGACCTATGGCTACACCTTC
CDR3 protein: CASRRTGTYGYTF
J gene: TRBJ1-2
D gene: -
clone size: -
V gene: TRBV11-2

CDR3 DNA: TGTGCCAGCAGCCAGGAAGCGGATAGCTCCTACGAGCAGTACTTC
CDR3 protein: CASSQEADSSYEQYF
J gene: TRBJ2-7
D gene: -
clone size: -
V gene: TRBV4-2

CDR3 DNA: TGTGCCAGCAGTAAGACCTATCTAGATCCGTCTAATGAGCAGTTCTTC
CDR3 protein: CASSKTYLDPSNEQFF
J gene: TRBJ2-1
D gene: -
clone size: -
V gene: TRBV28

CDR3 DNA: TGTGCCTGGATGAAGGTGGACTATGGCTACACCTTC
CDR3 protein: CAWMKVDYGYTF
J gene: TRBJ1-2
D gene: -
clone size: -
V gene: TRBV30

CDR3 DNA: TGTGCCATCAGTGAGTCGGAACAGGGGATCGGGGAGCTGTTTTTT
CDR3 protein: CAISESEQGIGELFF
J gene: TRBJ2-2
D gene: TRBD1
clone size: few
V gene: TRBV10-3

CDR3 DNA: TGTGCCAGCGGTTCCTACAATGAGCAGTTCTTC
CDR3 protein: CASGSYNEQFF
J gene: TRBJ2-1
D gene: -
clone size: few
V gene: TRBV7-9

CDR3 DNA: TGTGCCAGCAGCTTGGCGGGGGGGTCAGATACGCAGTATTTT
CDR3 protein: CASSLAGGSDTQYF
J gene: TRBJ2-3
D gene: TRBD2
clone size: -
V gene: TRBV7-2

CDR3 DNA: TGTGCCAGCAGTTACCGGGGAACACCCCCCGGGGAGCTGTTTTTT
CDR3 protein: CASSYRGTPPGELFF
J gene: TRBJ2-2
D gene: -
clone size: few
V gene: TRBV6-5

CDR3 DNA: TGTGCCAGCAGTCGGGGACGGGGGGGCACAGATACGCAGTATTTT
CDR3 protein: CASSRGRGGTDTQYF
J gene: TRBJ2-3
D gene: TRBD2
clone size: -
V gene: TRBV7-2

CDR3 DNA: TGTGCCTGGAGTAGACAGGGTAGCACAGATACGCAGTATTTT
CDR3 protein: CAWSRQGSTDTQYF
J gene: TRBJ2-3
D gene: TRBD1
clone size: -
V gene: TRBV30

CDR3 DNA: TGTGCCAGCAGCAAACAGGGGGACGAGCAGTACTTC
CDR3 protein: CASSKQGDEQYF
J gene: TRBJ2-7
D gene: TRBD1
clone size: -
V gene: TRBV5-4